The rows below give T cell receptor beta chains drawn from one sample of a study of blood T cell repertoires in COVID-19. TCRdb's table, derived via immunoSEQ multiplex PCR, lists solely in-frame clones and lacks some. Of some 17,000 clones in the sample, almost 85% are singletons; the top ten hold approximately 28%. The specimen was peripheral blood. These receptors were collected from a woman aged 70-85 years with active COVID-19. CDR3s include the opening cysteine and the closing phenylalanine or tryptophan. D genes are given only for firm matches. Only some rows state a clone size, as once, few, many or a class for expanded clones.

>TRBJ2-7|-|TRBV28|TRBD1
TGTGCCAGCAGTTCCCGGACAGGGTTATCCTACGAGCAGTACTTC
CASSSRTGLSYEQYF
>TRBJ2-1|-|TRBV6-1|TRBD2
TGTGCCAGCAGTGGTTTAGCGGGAGGGCCTGTGAATGAGCAGTTCTTC
CASSGLAGGPVNEQFF
>TRBJ2-7|-|TRBV4-1|TRBD1
TGCGCCAGCAGCCTAACAGGGGGCATCTACGAGCAGTACTTC
CASSLTGGIYEQYF
>TRBJ2-3|-|TRBV9|-
TGTGCCAGCAGCTTGGACTACACAGATACGCAGTATTTT
CASSLDYTDTQYF
>TRBJ1-5|-|TRBV28|-
TGTGCCAGCTACCAAGGGGCAAAGCCCCAGCATTTT
CASYQGAKPQHF
>TRBJ1-2|-|TRBV14|TRBD1
TGTGCCAGCAGCCCTGGGACAGCATATGGCTACACCTTC
CASSPGTAYGYTF
>TRBJ2-3|-|TRBV19|-
TGTGCCAGTAGTATTCTTGCGGGGGCCACAGATACGCAGTATTTT
CASSILAGATDTQYF
>TRBJ1-5|few|TRBV28|TRBD1
TGTGCCAGCAGACTGACAGGGTCGGGACAGCCCCAGCATTTT
CASRLTGSGQPQHF
>TRBJ1-1|-|TRBV6-5|-
TGTGCCAGCAGTCGGGGGGTGACCGAAGCTTTCTTT
CASSRGVTEAFF
>TRBJ1-2|-|TRBV2|-
TGTGCCAGCAGTCTCCTTTATGGCTACACCTTC
CASSLLYGYTF
>TRBJ2-3|-|TRBV24-1|TRBD2
TGTGCCACCAGTGATTTCGGAGGGACTAGCGGGAGCGATACGCAGTATTTT
CATSDFGGTSGSDTQYF
>TRBJ2-4|-|TRBV7-8|TRBD2
TGTGCCAGCAGCCCAGGTCCAGCGGGGAAGTTTGGCAAAAACATTCAGTACTTC
CASSPGPAGKFGKNIQYF
>TRBJ2-3|-|TRBV7-6|TRBD2
TGTGCCAGCAGCTTAGCCAGCGGGATTACAGATACGCAGTATTTT
CASSLASGITDTQYF
>TRBJ1-2|once|TRBV6-5|TRBD1
TGTGCCAGCAGAGAGCAGGGGGCTGGGGAGTATGGCTACACCTTC
CASREQGAGEYGYTF